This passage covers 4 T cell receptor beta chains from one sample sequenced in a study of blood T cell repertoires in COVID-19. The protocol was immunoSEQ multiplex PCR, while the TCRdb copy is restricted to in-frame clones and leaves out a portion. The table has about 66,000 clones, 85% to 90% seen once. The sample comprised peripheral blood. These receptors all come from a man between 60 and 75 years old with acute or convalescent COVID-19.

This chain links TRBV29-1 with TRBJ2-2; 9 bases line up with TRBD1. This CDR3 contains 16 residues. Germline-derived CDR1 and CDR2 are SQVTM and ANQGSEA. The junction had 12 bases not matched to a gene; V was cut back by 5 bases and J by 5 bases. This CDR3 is CSVRTGALVGTGELFF. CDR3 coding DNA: TGCAGCGTTCGGACAGGGGCCCTGGTGGGTACCGGGGAGCTGTTTTTT.

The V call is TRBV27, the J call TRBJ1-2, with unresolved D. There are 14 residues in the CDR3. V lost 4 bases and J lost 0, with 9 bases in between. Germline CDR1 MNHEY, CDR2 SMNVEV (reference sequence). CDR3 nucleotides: TGTGCCAGCAGTTCCCGCCGCGCTAACTATGGCTACACCTTC. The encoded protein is CASSSRRANYGYTF.

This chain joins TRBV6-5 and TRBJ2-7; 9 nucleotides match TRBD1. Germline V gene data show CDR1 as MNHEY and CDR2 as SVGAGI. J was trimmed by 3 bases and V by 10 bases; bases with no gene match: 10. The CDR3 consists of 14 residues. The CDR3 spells CATRRDRDYYEQYF. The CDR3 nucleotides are TGTGCCACCCGAAGGGACAGGGACTACTACGAGCAGTACTTC.

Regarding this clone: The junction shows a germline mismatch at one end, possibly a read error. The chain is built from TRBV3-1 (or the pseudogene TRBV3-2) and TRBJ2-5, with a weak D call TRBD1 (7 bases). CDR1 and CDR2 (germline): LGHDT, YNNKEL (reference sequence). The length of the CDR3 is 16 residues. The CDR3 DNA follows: TGTGCCAGCAGTCAAGCGGGCCCGACAGGGTTGAAGACCCAGTACTTC. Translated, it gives CASSQAGPTGLKTQYF.